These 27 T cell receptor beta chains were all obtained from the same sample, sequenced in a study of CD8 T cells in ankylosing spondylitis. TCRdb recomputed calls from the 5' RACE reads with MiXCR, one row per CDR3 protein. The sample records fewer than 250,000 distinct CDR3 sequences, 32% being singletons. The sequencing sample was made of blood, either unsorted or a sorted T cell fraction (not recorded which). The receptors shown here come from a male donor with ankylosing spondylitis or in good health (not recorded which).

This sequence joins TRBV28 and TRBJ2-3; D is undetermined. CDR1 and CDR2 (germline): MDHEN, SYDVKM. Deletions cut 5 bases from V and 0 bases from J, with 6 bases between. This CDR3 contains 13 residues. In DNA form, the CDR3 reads TGTGCCAGCAGTGACGCCAGCACAGATACGCAGTATTTT. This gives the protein CASSDASTDTQYF.

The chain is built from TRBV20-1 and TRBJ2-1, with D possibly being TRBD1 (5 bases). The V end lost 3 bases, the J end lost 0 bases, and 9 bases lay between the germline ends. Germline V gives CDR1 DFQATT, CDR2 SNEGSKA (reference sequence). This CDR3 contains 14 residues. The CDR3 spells CSARKGSSYNEQFF. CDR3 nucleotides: TGCAGTGCTAGGAAGGGGTCCTCCTACAATGAGCAGTTCTTC.

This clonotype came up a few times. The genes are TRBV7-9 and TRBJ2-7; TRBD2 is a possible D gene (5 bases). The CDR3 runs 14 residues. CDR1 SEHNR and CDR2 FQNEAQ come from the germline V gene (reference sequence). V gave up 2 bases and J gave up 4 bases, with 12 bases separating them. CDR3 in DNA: TGTGCCAGCAGCTTAAGTTTATCGGGGTACGAGCAGTACTTC. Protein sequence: CASSLSLSGYEQYF.

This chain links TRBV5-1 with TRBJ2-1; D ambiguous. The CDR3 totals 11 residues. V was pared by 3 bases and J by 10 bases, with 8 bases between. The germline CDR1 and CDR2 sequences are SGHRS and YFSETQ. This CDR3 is CASSYGPEQFF. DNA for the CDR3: TGCGCCAGCAGCTACGGACCCGAGCAGTTCTTC.

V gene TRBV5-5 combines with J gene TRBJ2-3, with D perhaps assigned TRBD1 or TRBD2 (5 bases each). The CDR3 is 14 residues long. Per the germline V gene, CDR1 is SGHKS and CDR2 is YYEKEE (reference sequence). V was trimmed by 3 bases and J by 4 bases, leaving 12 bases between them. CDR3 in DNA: TGTGCCAGCAGCTCCCGGGACGTCGCAGATACGCAGTATTTT. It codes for CASSSRDVADTQYF.

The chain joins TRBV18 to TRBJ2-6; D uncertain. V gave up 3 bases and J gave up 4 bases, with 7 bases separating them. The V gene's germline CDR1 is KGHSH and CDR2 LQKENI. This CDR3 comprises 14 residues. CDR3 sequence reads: CASSPGFGANVLTF. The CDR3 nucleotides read TGTGCCAGCTCACCGGGGTTCGGGGCCAACGTCCTGACTTTC.

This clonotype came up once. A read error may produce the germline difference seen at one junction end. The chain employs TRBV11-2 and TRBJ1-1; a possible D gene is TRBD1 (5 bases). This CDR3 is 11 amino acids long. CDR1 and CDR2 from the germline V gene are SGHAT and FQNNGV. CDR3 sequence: CASSTDSPITF. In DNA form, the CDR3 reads TGTGCCAGCAGTACTGACAGCCCGATTACCTTT.

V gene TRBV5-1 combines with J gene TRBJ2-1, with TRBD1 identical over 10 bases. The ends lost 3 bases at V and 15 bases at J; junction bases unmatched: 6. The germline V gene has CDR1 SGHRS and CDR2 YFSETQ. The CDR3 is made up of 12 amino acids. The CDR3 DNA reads TGCGCCAGCAGCTGGGACAGGGGAGTGACGTTCTTC. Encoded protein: CASSWDRGVTFF.

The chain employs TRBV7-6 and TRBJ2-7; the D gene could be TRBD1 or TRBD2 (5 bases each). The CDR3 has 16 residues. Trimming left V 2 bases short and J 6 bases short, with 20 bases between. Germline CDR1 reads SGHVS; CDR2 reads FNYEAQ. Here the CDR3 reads CASSLLGDPPGSEQYF. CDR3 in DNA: TGTGCCAGCAGCTTACTAGGGGATCCCCCTGGGAGCGAGCAGTACTTC.

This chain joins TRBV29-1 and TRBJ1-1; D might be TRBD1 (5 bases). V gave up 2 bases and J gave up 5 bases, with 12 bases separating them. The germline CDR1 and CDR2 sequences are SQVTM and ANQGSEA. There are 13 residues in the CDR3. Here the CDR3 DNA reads TGCAGCGTTGAAATGCAGGGCGGGACTGAAGCTTTCTTT. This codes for CSVEMQGGTEAFF. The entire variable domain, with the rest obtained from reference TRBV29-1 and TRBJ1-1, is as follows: SAVISQKPSRDICQRGTSLTIQCQVDSQVTMMFWYRQQPGQSLTLIATANQGSEATYESGFVIDKFPISRPNLTFSTLTVSNMSPEDSSIYLCSVEMQGGTEAFFGQGTRLTVV.

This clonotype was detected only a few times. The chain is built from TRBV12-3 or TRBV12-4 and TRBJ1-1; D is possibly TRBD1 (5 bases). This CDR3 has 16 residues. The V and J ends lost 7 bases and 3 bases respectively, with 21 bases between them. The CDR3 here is CASTDQSGKGDTEAFF. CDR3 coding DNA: TGTGCCAGCACCGATCAGTCAGGAAAAGGGGACACTGAAGCTTTCTTT.

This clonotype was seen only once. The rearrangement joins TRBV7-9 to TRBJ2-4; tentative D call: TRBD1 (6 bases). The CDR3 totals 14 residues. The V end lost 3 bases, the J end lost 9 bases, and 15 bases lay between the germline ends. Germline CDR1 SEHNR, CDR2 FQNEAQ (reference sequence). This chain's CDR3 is CASSFGGQSGIQYF. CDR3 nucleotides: TGTGCCAGCAGCTTTGGCGGACAGTCTGGCATTCAGTACTTC.

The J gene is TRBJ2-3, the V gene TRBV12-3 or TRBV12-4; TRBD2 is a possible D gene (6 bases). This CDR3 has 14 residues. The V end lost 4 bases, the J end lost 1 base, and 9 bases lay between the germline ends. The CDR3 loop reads CASSWDSGTDTQYF. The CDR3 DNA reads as TGTGCCAGCAGTTGGGACTCAGGCACAGATACGCAGTATTTT.

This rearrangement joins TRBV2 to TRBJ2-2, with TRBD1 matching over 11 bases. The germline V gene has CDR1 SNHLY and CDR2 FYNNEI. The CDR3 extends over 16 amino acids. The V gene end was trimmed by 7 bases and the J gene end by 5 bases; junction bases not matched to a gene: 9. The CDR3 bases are TGTGCCAGCACCGTTAAGGGACAGGGGGGGACCGGGGAGCTGTTTTTT. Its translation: CASTVKGQGGTGELFF.

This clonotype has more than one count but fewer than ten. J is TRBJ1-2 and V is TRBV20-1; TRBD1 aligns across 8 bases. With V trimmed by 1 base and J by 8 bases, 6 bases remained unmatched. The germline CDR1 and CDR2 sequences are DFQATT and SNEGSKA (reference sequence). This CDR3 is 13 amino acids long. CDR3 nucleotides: TGCAGTGCTAGAGTGACAGGGGACAGCGGCTACACCTTC. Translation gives CSARVTGDSGYTF.

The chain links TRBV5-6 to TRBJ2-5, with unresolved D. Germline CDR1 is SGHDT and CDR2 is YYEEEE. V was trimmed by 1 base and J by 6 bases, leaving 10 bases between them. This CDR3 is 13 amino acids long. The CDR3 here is CASSLSGWKTQYF. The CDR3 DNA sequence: TGTGCCAGCAGCTTGAGTGGGTGGAAGACCCAGTACTTC.

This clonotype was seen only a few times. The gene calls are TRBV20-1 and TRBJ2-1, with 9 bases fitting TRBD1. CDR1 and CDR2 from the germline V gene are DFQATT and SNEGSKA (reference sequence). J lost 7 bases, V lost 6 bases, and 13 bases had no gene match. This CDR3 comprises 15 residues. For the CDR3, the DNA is TGCAGTGCCCTCCGGACGGGACAGGGTTCGAATGAGCAGTTCTTC. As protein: CSALRTGQGSNEQFF.

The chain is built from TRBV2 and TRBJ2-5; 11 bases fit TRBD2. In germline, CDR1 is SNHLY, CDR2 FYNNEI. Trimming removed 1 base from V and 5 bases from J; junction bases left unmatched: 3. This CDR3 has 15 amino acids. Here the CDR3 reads CASSEEASGGETQYF. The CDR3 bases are TGTGCCAGCAGTGAAGAGGCTAGCGGGGGGGAGACCCAGTACTTC.

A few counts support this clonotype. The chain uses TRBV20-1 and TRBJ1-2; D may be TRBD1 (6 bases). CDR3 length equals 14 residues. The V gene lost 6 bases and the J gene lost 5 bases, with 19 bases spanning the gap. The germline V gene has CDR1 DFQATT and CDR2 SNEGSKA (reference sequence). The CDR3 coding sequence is TGCAGTGCGCCCGAACGGACAGTCTCGTATGGCTACACCTTC. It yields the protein CSAPERTVSYGYTF.

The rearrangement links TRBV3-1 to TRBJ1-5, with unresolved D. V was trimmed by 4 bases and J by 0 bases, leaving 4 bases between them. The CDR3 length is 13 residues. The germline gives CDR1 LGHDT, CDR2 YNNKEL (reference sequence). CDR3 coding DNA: TGTGCCAGCAGCCTACATAGCAATCAGCCCCAGCATTTT. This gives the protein CASSLHSNQPQHF.

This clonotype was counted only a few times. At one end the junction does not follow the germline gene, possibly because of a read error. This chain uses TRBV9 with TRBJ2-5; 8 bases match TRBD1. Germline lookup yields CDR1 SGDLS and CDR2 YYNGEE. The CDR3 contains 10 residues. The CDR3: CASSVRTGNF. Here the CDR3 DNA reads TGTGCCAGCAGCGTTCGGACAGGGAACTTC.

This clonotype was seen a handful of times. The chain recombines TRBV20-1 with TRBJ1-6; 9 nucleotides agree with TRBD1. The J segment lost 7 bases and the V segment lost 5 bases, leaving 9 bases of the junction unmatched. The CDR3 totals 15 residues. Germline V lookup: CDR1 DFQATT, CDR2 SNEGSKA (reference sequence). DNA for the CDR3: TGCAGTGCTTTGGCCGGGACAGGGTTGAATTCACCCCTCCACTTT. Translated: CSALAGTGLNSPLHF.

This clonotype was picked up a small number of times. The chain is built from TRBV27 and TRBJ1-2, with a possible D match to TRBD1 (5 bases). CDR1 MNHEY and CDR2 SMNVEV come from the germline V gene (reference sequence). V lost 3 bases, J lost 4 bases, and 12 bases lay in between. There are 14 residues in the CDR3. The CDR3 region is CASSFGPGIYGYTF. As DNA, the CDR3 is TGTGCCAGCAGTTTTGGACCAGGGATCTATGGCTACACCTTC.

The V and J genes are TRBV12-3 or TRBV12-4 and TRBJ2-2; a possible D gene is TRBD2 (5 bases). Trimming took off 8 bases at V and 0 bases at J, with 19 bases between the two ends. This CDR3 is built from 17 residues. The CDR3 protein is CASSWRALLANTGELFF. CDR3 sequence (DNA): TGTGCCAGCTCCTGGCGGGCCCTCCTAGCGAACACCGGGGAGCTGTTTTTT.

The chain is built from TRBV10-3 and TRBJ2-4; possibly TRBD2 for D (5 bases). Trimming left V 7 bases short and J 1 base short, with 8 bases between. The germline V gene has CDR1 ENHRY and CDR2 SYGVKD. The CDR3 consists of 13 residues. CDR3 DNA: TGTGCCATCACGGACTCGGCCAAAAACATTCAGTACTTC. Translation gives CAITDSAKNIQYF.

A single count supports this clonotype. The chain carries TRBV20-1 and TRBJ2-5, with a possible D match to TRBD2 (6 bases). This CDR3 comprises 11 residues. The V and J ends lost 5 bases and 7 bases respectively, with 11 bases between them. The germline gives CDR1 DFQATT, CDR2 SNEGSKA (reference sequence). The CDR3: CSAPLGGTQYF. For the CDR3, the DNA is TGCAGTGCTCCCCTGGGAGGGACCCAGTACTTC.

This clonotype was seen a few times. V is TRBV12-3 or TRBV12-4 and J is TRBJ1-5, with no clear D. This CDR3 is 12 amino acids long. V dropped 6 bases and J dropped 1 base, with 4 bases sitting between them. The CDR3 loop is CASRGSNQPQHF. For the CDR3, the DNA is TGTGCCAGCAGAGGCAGCAATCAGCCCCAGCATTTT.